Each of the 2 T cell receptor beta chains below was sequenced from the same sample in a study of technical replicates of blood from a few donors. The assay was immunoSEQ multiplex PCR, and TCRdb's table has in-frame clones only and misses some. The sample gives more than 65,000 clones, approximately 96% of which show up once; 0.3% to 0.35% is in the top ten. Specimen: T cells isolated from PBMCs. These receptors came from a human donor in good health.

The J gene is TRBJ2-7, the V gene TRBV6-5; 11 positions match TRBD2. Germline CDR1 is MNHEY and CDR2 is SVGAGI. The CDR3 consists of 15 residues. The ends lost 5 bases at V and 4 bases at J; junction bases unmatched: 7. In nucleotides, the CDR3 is TGTGCCAGCAGTCCGTTAGCGGGAGGGGGGTACGAGCAGTACTTC. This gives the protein CASSPLAGGGYEQYF.

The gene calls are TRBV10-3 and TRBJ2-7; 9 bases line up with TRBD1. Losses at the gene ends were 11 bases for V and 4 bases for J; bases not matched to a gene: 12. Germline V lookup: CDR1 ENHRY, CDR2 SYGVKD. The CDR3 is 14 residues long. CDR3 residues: CASQDRGERYEQYF. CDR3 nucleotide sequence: TGTGCCTCACAAGACAGGGGGGAAAGGTACGAGCAGTACTTC.